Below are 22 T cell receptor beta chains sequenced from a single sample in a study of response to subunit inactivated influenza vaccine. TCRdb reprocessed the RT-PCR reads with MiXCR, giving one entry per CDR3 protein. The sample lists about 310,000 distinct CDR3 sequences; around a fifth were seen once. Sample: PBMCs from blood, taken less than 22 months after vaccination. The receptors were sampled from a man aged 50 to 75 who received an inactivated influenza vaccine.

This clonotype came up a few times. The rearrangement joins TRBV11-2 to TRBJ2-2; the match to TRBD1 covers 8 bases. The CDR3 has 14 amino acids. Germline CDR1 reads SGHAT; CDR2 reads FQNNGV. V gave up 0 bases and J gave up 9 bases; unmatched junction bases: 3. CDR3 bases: TGTGCCAGCAGCTTAGACAGGGGGCTCCGGGAGCTGTTTTTT. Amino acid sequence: CASSLDRGLRELFF.

CDR3 loop: CASSGTSGTSMGEQFF. The CDR3 nucleotides are TGCGCCAGCAGCGGTACTAGCGGAACATCAATGGGGGAGCAGTTCTTC. This rearrangement joins TRBV5-1 to TRBJ2-1; 8 nucleotides line up with TRBD2. Trimming cost V 4 bases and J 10 bases; bases outside gene matches: 16. Germline lookup yields CDR1 SGHRS and CDR2 YFSETQ. The CDR3 is 16 amino acids. Variable domain in full (rest from reference TRBV5-1 and TRBJ2-1): KAGVTQTPRYLIKTRGQQVTLSCSPISGHRSVSWYQQTPGQGLQFLFEYFSETQRNKGNFPGRFSGRQFSNSRSEMNVSTLELGDSALYLCASSGTSGTSMGEQFFGPGTRLTVL.

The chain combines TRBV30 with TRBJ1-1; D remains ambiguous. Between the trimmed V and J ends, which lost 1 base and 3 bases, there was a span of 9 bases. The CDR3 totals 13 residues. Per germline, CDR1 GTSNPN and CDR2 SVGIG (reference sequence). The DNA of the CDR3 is TGTGCCTGGAGTGACGGGTCGGACACTGAAGCTTTCTTT. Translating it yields CAWSDGSDTEAFF.

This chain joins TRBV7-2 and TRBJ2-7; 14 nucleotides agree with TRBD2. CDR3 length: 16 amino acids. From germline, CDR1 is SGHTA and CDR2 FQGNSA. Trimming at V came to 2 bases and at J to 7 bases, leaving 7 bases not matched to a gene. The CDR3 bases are TGTGCCAGCAGCTTATCGACTAGCGGGAGGGCCTTTGAGCAGTACTTC. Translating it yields CASSLSTSGRAFEQYF.

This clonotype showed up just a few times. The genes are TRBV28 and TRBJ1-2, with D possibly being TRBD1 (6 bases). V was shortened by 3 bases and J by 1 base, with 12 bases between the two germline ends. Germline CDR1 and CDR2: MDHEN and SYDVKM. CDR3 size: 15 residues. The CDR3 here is CASSFPEGGNYGYTF. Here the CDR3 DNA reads TGTGCCAGCAGTTTTCCAGAAGGGGGTAACTATGGCTACACCTTC.

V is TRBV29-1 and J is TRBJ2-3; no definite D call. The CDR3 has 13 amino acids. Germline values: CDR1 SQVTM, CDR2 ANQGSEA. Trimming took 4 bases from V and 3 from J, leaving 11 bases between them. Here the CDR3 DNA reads TGCAGCGTTGGAAAAGGAACTACAGATACGCAGTATTTT. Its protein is CSVGKGTTDTQYF.

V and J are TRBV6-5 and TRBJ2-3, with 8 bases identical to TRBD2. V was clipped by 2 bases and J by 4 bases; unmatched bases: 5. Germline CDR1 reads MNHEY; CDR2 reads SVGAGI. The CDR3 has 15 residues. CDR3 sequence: CASSYTGGGPDTQYF. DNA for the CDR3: TGTGCCAGCAGTTACACCGGGGGGGGCCCAGATACGCAGTATTTT.

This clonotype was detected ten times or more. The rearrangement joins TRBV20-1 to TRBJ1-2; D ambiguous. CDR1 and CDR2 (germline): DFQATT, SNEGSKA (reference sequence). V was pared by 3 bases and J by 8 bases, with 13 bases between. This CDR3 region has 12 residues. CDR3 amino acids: CSARALERGYTF. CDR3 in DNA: TGCAGTGCTAGGGCCCTGGAGCGCGGCTACACCTTC.

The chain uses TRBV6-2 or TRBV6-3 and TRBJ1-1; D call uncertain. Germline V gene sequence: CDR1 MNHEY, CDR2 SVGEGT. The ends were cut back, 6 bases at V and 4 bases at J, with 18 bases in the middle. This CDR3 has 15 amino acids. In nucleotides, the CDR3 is TGTGCCAGCAGGGAGGGCGGCGGATTGGGCACTGAAGCTTTCTTT. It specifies CASREGGGLGTEAFF.

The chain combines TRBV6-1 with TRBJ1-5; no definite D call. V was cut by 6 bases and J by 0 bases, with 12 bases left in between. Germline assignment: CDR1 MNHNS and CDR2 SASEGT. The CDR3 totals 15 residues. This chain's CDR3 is CASRDQPYSNQPQHF. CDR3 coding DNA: TGTGCCAGCAGGGACCAACCTTATAGCAATCAGCCCCAGCATTTT.

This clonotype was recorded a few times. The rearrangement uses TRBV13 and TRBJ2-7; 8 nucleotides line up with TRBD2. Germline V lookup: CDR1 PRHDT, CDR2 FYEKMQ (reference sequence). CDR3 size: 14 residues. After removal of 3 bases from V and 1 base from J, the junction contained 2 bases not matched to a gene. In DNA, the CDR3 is TGTGCCAGCAGCTTCGGGACTAGTTCCTACGAGCAGTACTTC. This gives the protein CASSFGTSSYEQYF.

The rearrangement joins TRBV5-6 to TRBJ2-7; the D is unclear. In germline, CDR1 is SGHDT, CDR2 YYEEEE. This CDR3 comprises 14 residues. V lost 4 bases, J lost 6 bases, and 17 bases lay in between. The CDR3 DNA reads TGTGCCAGCAGCACCCGGAGAGCCCCTCTCGAGCAGTACTTC. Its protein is CASSTRRAPLEQYF.

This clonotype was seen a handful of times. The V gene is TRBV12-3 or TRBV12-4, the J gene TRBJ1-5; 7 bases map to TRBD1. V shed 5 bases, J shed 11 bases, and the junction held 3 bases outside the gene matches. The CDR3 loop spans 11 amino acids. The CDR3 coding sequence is TGTGCCAGCAGTCCAGGGGGGGCCCAGCATTTT. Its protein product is CASSPGGAQHF.

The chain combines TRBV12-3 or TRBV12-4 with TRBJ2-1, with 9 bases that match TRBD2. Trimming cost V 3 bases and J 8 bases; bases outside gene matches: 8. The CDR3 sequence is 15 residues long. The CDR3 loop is CASSLGGGVVDEQFF. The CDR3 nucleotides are TGTGCCAGCAGTTTGGGCGGGGGGGTCGTGGATGAGCAGTTCTTC.

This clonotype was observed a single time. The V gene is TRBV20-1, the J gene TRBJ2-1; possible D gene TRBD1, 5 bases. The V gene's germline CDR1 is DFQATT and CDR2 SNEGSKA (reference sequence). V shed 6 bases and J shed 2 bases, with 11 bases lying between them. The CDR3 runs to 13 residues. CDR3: CSAPRGPYNEQFF. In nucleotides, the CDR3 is TGCAGTGCCCCAAGGGGCCCCTACAATGAGCAGTTCTTC.

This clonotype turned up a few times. The CDR3: CASSPWLQGRNSPLHF. CDR3 DNA sequence: TGTGCCAGCTCACCGTGGTTGCAGGGGCGGAATTCACCCCTCCACTTT. The rearrangement joins TRBV18 to TRBJ1-6, with a possible D match to TRBD1 (6 bases). In germline, CDR1 is KGHSH, CDR2 LQKENI. The V end lost 3 bases, the J end lost 7 bases, and 16 bases lay between the germline ends. This CDR3 is built from 16 residues.

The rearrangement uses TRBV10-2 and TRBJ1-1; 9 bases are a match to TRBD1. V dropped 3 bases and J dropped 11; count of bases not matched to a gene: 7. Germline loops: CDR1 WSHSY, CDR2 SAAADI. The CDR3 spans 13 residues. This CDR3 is CASSEQGALGAFF. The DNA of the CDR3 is TGCGCCAGCAGTGAACAGGGGGCGTTGGGGGCTTTCTTT.

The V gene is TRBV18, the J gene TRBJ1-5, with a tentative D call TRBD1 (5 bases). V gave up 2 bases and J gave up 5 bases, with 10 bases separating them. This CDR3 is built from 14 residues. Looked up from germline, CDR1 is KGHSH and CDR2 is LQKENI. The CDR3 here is CASSPSDTDQPQHF. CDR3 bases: TGTGCCAGCTCACCATCGGACACCGATCAGCCCCAGCATTTT.

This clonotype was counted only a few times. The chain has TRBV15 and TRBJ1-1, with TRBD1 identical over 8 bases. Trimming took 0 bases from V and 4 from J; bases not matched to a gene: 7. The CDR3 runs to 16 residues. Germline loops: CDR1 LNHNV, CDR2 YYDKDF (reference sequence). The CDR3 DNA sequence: TGTGCCACCAGCAGAGATCGGGCAGGGGGCCTCACTGAAGCTTTCTTT. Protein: CATSRDRAGGLTEAFF.

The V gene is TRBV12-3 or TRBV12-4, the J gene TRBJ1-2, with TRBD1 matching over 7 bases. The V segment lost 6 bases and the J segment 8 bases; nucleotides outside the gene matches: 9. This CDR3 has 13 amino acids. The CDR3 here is CASRQRDRRGYTF. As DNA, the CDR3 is TGTGCCAGCAGACAGCGGGACAGACGGGGCTACACCTTC.

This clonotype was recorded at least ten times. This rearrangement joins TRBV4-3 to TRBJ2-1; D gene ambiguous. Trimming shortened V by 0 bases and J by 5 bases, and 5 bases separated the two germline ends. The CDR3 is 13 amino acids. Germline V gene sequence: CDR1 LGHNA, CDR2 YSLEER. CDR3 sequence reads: CASSQESDNEQFF. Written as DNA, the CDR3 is TGCGCCAGCAGCCAAGAGTCGGACAATGAGCAGTTCTTC.

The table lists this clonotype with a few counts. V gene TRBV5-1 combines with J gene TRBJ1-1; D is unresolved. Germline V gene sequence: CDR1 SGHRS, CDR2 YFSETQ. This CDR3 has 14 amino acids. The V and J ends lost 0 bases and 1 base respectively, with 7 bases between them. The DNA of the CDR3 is TGCGCCAGCAGCTTGGCCTTGGGGAACACTGAAGCTTTCTTT. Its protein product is CASSLALGNTEAFF.